This T cell receptor beta chain was obtained from a study of blood T cell repertoires in COVID-19. Only in-frame clones appear in the TCRdb table, and some are missing; sequencing was by immunoSEQ multiplex PCR. This sample carries some 490,000 clones, roughly nine tenths of them seen once, and the ten largest clones take more than 7.5%. The length of the CDR3 is 15 residues. The germline V gene encodes CDR1 SGHVS and CDR2 FQNEAQ. Trimming took 1 base from V and 5 from J; bases not matched to a gene: 7. Sequencing input: PBMCs or T cells enriched from blood (not recorded which). The rearrangement links TRBV7-8 to TRBJ2-5; 7 bases agree with TRBD1. This TCR was recovered from a woman aged 55-69 years who had recovered from COVID-19. CDR3 coding DNA: TGTGCCAGCAGCTTAGACCAAGGGGGCGCGGAGACCCAGTACTTC. This sequence encodes CASSLDQGGAETQYF.